The 11 T cell receptor beta chains in this list originate from one sample, sequenced in a study of vaccination and CD4 T cells after COVID-19 (dated by TCRdb to the early 2020s). Libraries were constructed by PCR. Sequencing was performed on an Illumina iSeq 100. DNA from cultured CD4+ T cells was subjected to TCR sequencing with the Oncomine TCR Beta short-read assay at the Johns Hopkins FTIC core. Genomic DNA was extracted from the cultured CD4+ T cells with the QIAamp micro DNA kit. TCRdb redid the processing of the public reads, applying fastp at Q25 and MiXCR, and retained in-frame beta chains. All rows with the same CDR3 protein become a single entry with the most common DNA and genes. For this sample the table gives 9,000 to 10,000 distinct CDR3 sequences, of which under 30% were detected only once. The ten largest account for approximately 25% of the sample. These receptors lack a known antigen.

The intended sense of this specimen's treatment or condition label: roughly ten-day PBMC culture with coronavirus spike peptide pools or control peptides (ViraFEST assay). CD4+ T cells from unexposed donors were collected before the COVID-19 pandemic (2011-2018). Sequencing input: CD4+ T cells from blood, cultured in vitro. Receptors originate from a human donor in good health.

This chain joins TRBV29-1 and TRBJ2-1; D remains unclear. CDR1 SQVTM and CDR2 ANQGSEA come from the germline V gene. The ends were cut back, 7 bases at V and 7 bases at J, with 11 bases in the middle. This CDR3 has 11 residues. The CDR3 protein is CSARDSNEQFF. In DNA form, the CDR3 reads TGCAGCGCCCGAGATAGTAATGAGCAGTTCTTC.

V usage is TRBV27 and J usage is TRBJ2-7; 10 nucleotides align to TRBD2. CDR1 and CDR2 (germline): MNHEY, SMNVEV (reference sequence). V lost 1 base and J lost 3; bases outside the gene matches: 3. There are 15 residues in the CDR3. CDR3 DNA sequence: TGTGCCAGCAGTTTATTCCCTAGCGGGGGCTACGAGCAGTACTTC. It is translated as CASSLFPSGGYEQYF.

There are a few counts of this clonotype. The chain's CDR3 is CASSISNIGNQPQHF. In DNA form, the CDR3 reads TGTGCCAGTAGTATCTCCAATATTGGCAATCAGCCCCAGCATTTT. The J gene is TRBJ1-5, the V gene TRBV19; D ambiguous. Germline CDR1 and CDR2: LNHDA and SQIVND (reference sequence). Trimming pared 3 bases from V and 2 bases from J, leaving 11 bases between. The CDR3 contains 15 residues.

By sample share, this clonotype is medium-sized. V and J are TRBV6-1 and TRBJ2-5; TRBD1 might be the D (6 bases). CDR1 MNHNS and CDR2 SASEGT come from the germline V gene. The CDR3 has 15 residues. V lost 2 bases and J 2 bases, leaving 12 bases between the germline ends. This chain's CDR3 is CASSETGWIQETQYF. CDR3 DNA sequence: TGTGCCAGCAGTGAAACAGGGTGGATTCAAGAGACCCAGTACTTC.

This clonotype was counted between two and nine times. The chain employs TRBV20-1 and TRBJ1-5; no clear D gene. CDR3 length equals 14 residues. The germline V gene encodes CDR1 DFQATT and CDR2 SNEGSKA (reference sequence). The V gene lost 5 bases and the J gene lost 2 bases, with 13 bases spanning the gap. The CDR3: CSAPRDGGNQPQHF. CDR3 coding DNA: TGCAGTGCTCCTCGTGACGGCGGCAATCAGCCCCAGCATTTT.

This clonotype was observed a handful of times. This sequence joins TRBV7-2 and TRBJ2-3; 14 bases align to TRBD2. The CDR3 covers 19 residues. CDR1 is SGHTA and CDR2 is FQGNSA in the germline V gene. The V gene end was trimmed by 1 base and the J gene end by 4 bases; junction bases not matched to a gene: 10. In DNA form, the CDR3 reads TGTGCCAGCAGCTTAGACCAGACTAGCGGGAGGGCCGGATCAGATACGCAGTATTTT. It specifies CASSLDQTSGRAGSDTQYF.

CDR3 in DNA: TGCAGTGCTAGTGGGGGGGATAGTAATGAAAAACTGTTTTTT. This encodes CSASGGDSNEKLFF. The genes are TRBV20-1 and TRBJ1-4, with a possible D match to TRBD1 (5 bases). The CDR3 totals 14 residues. The ends were cut back, 3 bases at V and 4 bases at J, with 12 bases in the middle. Germline CDR1 is DFQATT and CDR2 is SNEGSKA (reference sequence).

The J gene is TRBJ2-7, the V gene TRBV27, with D possibly being TRBD1 or TRBD2 (5 bases each). This CDR3 is 15 amino acids long. CDR1 MNHEY and CDR2 SMNVEV come from the germline V gene (reference sequence). V lost 5 bases and J lost 1, with 15 bases in between. In nucleotides, the CDR3 is TGTGCCAGCAGTAGTCCGGGAACAGGATCCTACGAGCAGTACTTC. Amino acids: CASSSPGTGSYEQYF.

The V call is TRBV20-1, the J call TRBJ1-1; D gene uncertain. This CDR3 spans 12 amino acids. Trimming removed 3 bases from V and 1 base from J, with 6 bases in between. Per germline, CDR1 DFQATT and CDR2 SNEGSKA (reference sequence). The CDR3 bases are TGCAGTGCTAGTGTGGCGAACACTGAAGCTTTCTTT. Amino acid sequence: CSASVANTEAFF.

The chain has TRBV28 and TRBJ2-3; 10 nucleotides align to TRBD2. V was pared by 2 bases and J by 1 base, with 3 bases of the junction left unmatched. This CDR3 spans 16 amino acids. Germline V lookup: CDR1 MDHEN, CDR2 SYDVKM. The CDR3 nucleotides read TGTGCCAGCAGTTTAGACCTAGCGGGAGGCACAGATACGCAGTATTTT. It specifies CASSLDLAGGTDTQYF. Together with reference TRBV28 and TRBJ2-3, the CDR3 gives the full variable domain: DVKVTQSSRYLVKRTGEKVFLECVQDMDHENMFWYRQDPGLGLRLIYFSYDVKMKEKGDIPEGYSVSREKKERFSLILESASTNQTSMYLCASSLDLAGGTDTQYFGPGTRLTVL.

The rearrangement links TRBV5-1 to TRBJ1-1; D uncertain. CDR3 size: 14 residues. Trimming left V 2 bases short and J 1 base short, with 9 bases between. Germline values: CDR1 SGHRS, CDR2 YFSETQ. In DNA form, the CDR3 reads TGCGCCAGCAGCTTCTCCCCACCGAACACTGAAGCTTTCTTT. Protein product: CASSFSPPNTEAFF.